This T cell receptor (beta chain) is from a study of blood T cell repertoires in COVID-19. Study as a whole: Researchers got acute and convalescent COVID-19 samples from the United States, Italy and Spain.

Individuals drawn from under 30 US areas were about 18 to 95 years old. This clone came up once. Clones were sequenced by immunoSEQ multiplex PCR, and TCRdb holds only the in-frame ones, with some missing. The profile shows a few hundred thousand clones, roughly 86% of them singletons. The trim removed 4 bases at V and 0 bases at J, leaving 6 bases unmatched. The CDR3 has 15 amino acids. CDR1 is LNHNV, CDR2 YYDKDF, per germline (reference sequence). The gene calls are TRBV15 and TRBJ2-7; the match to TRBD1 covers 7 bases. The sample was PBMCs or T cells enriched from blood (not recorded which). The sequence derives from a woman aged 25 to 39 who had recovered from COVID-19. CDR3 loop: CATSIYPGGSYEQYF. The CDR3, as DNA: TGTGCCACCAGCATCTATCCAGGGGGCTCCTACGAGCAGTACTTC.